One sample yielded the 5 T cell receptor beta chains listed below, sequenced in a study of blood T cell repertoires in COVID-19. Produced via immunoSEQ multiplex PCR; TCRdb's table is partial and in-frame only. This sample has more than 65,000 clones, with roughly four fifths found just once. Sequenced sample: peripheral blood. These receptors were collected from a woman older than 75 with acute or convalescent COVID-19.

V is TRBV11-1 and J is TRBJ2-3; 8 bases line up with TRBD1. The CDR3 consists of 16 residues. In germline, CDR1 is SGHAT, CDR2 FQDESV (reference sequence). The trim removed 1 base at V and 0 bases at J, leaving 3 bases unmatched. The CDR3, as DNA: TGTGCCAGCAGCTTAGGTCCAGGGGGCAGCACAGATACGCAGTATTTT. As protein: CASSLGPGGSTDTQYF.

The chain has TRBV10-2 and TRBJ1-2, with D possibly matching TRBD1 (6 bases). The CDR3 contains 15 residues. The germline V and J ends were trimmed by 6 bases and 2 bases, with 16 bases remaining between them. Germline V gives CDR1 WSHSY, CDR2 SAAADI. The CDR3 reads CASRSAGVRNYGYTF. The CDR3 coding sequence is TGCGCCAGCAGATCCGCAGGGGTAAGGAACTATGGCTACACCTTC.

This clone was seen at least ten times. The genes are TRBV7-2 and TRBJ1-2; TRBD1 matches at 9 bases. V shed 6 bases, J shed 4 bases, and the junction held 9 bases outside the gene matches. Per the germline V gene, CDR1 is SGHTA and CDR2 is FQGNSA. The CDR3 loop spans 15 amino acids. CDR3 residues: CASSPGTGYGYGYTF. Here the CDR3 DNA reads TGTGCCAGCAGTCCCGGGACAGGGTACGGCTATGGCTACACCTTC. Filled out from reference TRBV7-2 and TRBJ1-2, the complete variable domain reads GAGVSQSPSNKVTEKGKDVELRCDPISGHTALYWYRQSLGQGLEFLIYFQGNSAPDKSGLPSDRFSAERTGGSVSTLTIQRTQQEDSAVYLCASSPGTGYGYGYTFGSGTRLTVV.

V usage is TRBV18 and J usage is TRBJ1-3; 9 bases map to TRBD1. The CDR3 totals 17 residues. The V and J ends lost 2 bases and 4 bases, in that order; junction bases with no gene match: 9. Germline V CDR1 and CDR2: KGHSH, LQKENI. CDR3 region: CASSPTGDRDRGNTIYF. CDR3 nucleotide sequence: TGTGCCAGCTCACCAACTGGGGACAGGGACAGAGGAAACACCATATATTTT.

Written as DNA, the CDR3 is TGTGCCAGCATCCCCCGTGGCAGGGAAGGAACTGAAGCTTTCTTT. This sequence encodes CASIPRGREGTEAFF. The chain employs TRBV21-1 and TRBJ1-1; the table's D call of TRBD1 was not tested on the DNA. TRBV21-1 constitutes a pseudogene. The CDR3 is 15 amino acids.